This TCR beta chain was found in a study of OX40 agonist ivuxolimab in advanced cancers. Looking at the study overall: The costimulatory receptor OX40 (CD134) was targeted by ivuxolimab, a fully human IgG2 agonistic monoclonal antibody. Intravenous ivuxolimab was administered to patients every 2 weeks at six dose levels: 0.01, 0.1, 0.3, 1.5, 3 and 10 mg/kg. Among the roughly 52 dose-escalation patients, roughly 20 had hepatocellular carcinoma, 15 melanoma, 9 renal cell carcinoma and 9 head and neck cancer. In the dose-escalation cohort, more than 75% of patients were male, and the mean age was approximately 64 years, with a range of 23 to 79. Prior anti-PD-1, anti-PD-L1 or anti-CTLA-4 therapy was permitted, and less than 45% of dose-escalation patients had received checkpoint inhibitors. Partial responses occurred in three dose-escalation patients: two with cutaneous melanoma and one with hepatocellular carcinoma. The point of sequencing TCRbeta in the periphery was to test whether ivuxolimab changed TCR sequence diversity and drove clonal T-cell expansion. The paper covers the monotherapy dose-escalation part of the phase I ivuxolimab trial, which included N of about 51 patients. Overall study results and their limits: On average, CD8+ T cells showed more expanded clones than CD4+ T cells after ivuxolimab. At doses of 0.1 to 3.0 mg/kg, clonal expansion of both CD4+ and CD8+ blood T cells was observed from baseline to week 6. In the 0.1-3.0 mg/kg groups, partial responders were among the patients with the lowest normalized peripheral clonal expansion, particularly in CD8+ T cells. Low levels of normalized T-cell clonal expansion were also seen in some patients who did not respond. Antigen specificity was not determined for the clonally expanded peripheral T cells.

With respect to this clone: Its antigen remains undetermined. Base quality data are lacking; no much larger clone is found one base away.

Genomic DNA was extracted from sorted cells for sequencing of the TCRbeta CDR3 region. The immunoSEQ Assay was used for sequencing of TCRbeta CDR3 regions. Not all clones reach the TCRdb copy of this immuneACCESS table, which keeps in-frame sequences only. Checked studies attribute under half of the gap to unresolved V genes and leave the rest unexplained. The sample data list about 55,000 clones, and roughly 90% of these were observed just once. The top ten clonotypes cover just under 7% of the sample. V loses 5 bases of germline sequence and J loses 3 bases, and the interval between the two ends is 5 bases. Per the germline V gene, MDHEN is the CDR1 and SYDVKM is the CDR2. Its CDR3 holds 11 amino acids, cysteine through phenylalanine. Solely the CDR3 DNA is kept, with 33 bases framed from the first base. The trial excluded patients who had a history of autoimmune disease or were on systemic immunosuppression. In every dose cohort, peripheral blood was drawn for TCR sequencing at baseline, cycle 4 day 1, and cycle 7 day 1. The samples were taken from a phase I, first-in-human, multicenter, open-label dose-escalation trial of ivuxolimab. Adults with locally advanced or metastatic melanoma, renal cell carcinoma, hepatocellular carcinoma or head and neck squamous cell carcinoma were enrolled in the trial. CD4+ and CD8+ T cells were sorted separately from peripheral blood before TCR sequencing.

The source was CD4+ or CD8+ T cells sorted from blood, collected in a trial of the OX40 agonist ivuxolimab. This TCR was sampled from an adult with an advanced solid tumor such as melanoma, head and neck, liver or kidney cancer. This sequence uses TRBV28 and TRBJ2-7, with no D gene named confidently. The bases read TGTGCCAGCAGTGTCTACTACGAGCAGTACTTC. Its coded protein is CASSVYYEQYF.